Following are 12 T cell receptor beta chains from one sample sequenced in a study of type 1 regulatory T cells. TCRdb analysed the reads with MiXCR anew, one entry per CDR3 protein. The sample has 15,000 or so distinct CDR3 sequences, roughly 15% seen once. Their specific antigens are unknown. The sample was cultured T cells, either the whole culture or a sorted T cell fraction (not recorded which). The receptors were sampled from a human donor in good health.

This clonotype occurred many times. Here the CDR3 reads CASSVGSSYNEQFF. The CDR3 nucleotides read TGTGCCAGCAGCGTCGGGAGCTCCTACAATGAGCAGTTCTTC. This chain links TRBV9 with TRBJ2-1; maybe TRBD2 (6 bases). V was cut by 2 bases and J by 0 bases, with 6 bases left in between. Germline V gene data show CDR1 as SGDLS and CDR2 as YYNGEE. The length of the CDR3 is 14 residues. Complete variable domain (other parts from reference TRBV9 and TRBJ2-1): DSGVTQTPKHLITATGQRVTLRCSPRSGDLSVYWYQQSLDQGLQFLIQYYNGEERAKGNILERFSAQQFPDLHSELNLSSLELGDSALYFCASSVGSSYNEQFFGPGTRLTVL.

As concerns this clonotype: One junction end does not reproduce the germline sequence, and a read error may be involved. The CDR3 protein is CAGSQDRGSGTQYF. CDR3 nucleotide sequence: TGTGCCGGCTCGCAGGACAGGGGAAGCGGGACCCAGTACTTC. The chain links TRBV18 to TRBJ2-5, with TRBD1 matching over 9 bases. Germline values: CDR1 KGHSH, CDR2 LQKENI. The length of the CDR3 is 14 residues.

Many counts were recorded for this clonotype. The chain employs TRBV2 and TRBJ2-7; D may correspond to TRBD1 or TRBD2 (5 bases each). CDR3 length: 14 residues. From germline, CDR1 is SNHLY and CDR2 FYNNEI. V was shortened by 5 bases and J by 3 bases, with 14 bases between the two germline ends. As DNA, the CDR3 is TGTGCCAGCAGTCCGACCGGGACCTACTACGAGCAGTACTTC. Protein sequence: CASSPTGTYYEQYF.

This clonotype showed up just a few times. The rearrangement uses TRBV30 and TRBJ1-4, with 10 bases that match TRBD1. V lost 2 bases and J lost 8; bases outside the gene matches: 8. The germline V gene has CDR1 GTSNPN and CDR2 SVGIG (reference sequence). The length of the CDR3 is 15 residues. CDR3 region: CAWSRRQGAQEKLFF. In DNA, the CDR3 is TGTGCCTGGAGTAGACGACAGGGGGCTCAGGAAAAACTGTTTTTT.

This clonotype was counted a few times. This sequence joins TRBV10-3 and TRBJ2-5; D perhaps matches TRBD2 (5 bases). CDR1 and CDR2 from the germline V gene are ENHRY and SYGVKD. V was trimmed by 4 bases and J by 1 base, leaving 7 bases between them. CDR3 length equals 13 residues. The DNA for the CDR3 is TGTGCCATCAGTGGGCTAGCCCAAGAGACCCAGTACTTC. It is translated as CAISGLAQETQYF.

The chain couples TRBV18 to TRBJ2-2; 10 nucleotides line up with TRBD1. CDR1 is KGHSH, CDR2 LQKENI, per germline. V was clipped by 4 bases and J by 6 bases; unmatched bases: 8. The CDR3 is 16 residues long. The CDR3 loop reads CASSRLRDRGAGELFF. The CDR3 bases are TGTGCCAGCTCACGCCTTCGGGACAGGGGAGCCGGGGAGCTGTTTTTT.

This chain connects TRBV28 to TRBJ1-4; TRBD1 aligns across 9 bases. The junction had 7 bases not matched to a gene; V was cut back by 6 bases and J by 8 bases. Germline lookup yields CDR1 MDHEN and CDR2 SYDVKM. The CDR3 contains 14 residues. CDR3 protein: CASSSQGAREKLFF. CDR3 in DNA: TGTGCCAGCAGCTCACAGGGGGCCAGGGAAAAACTGTTTTTT.

The genes are TRBV4-1 and TRBJ1-2; D is unresolved. This CDR3 has 12 residues. V shed 5 bases and J shed 7 bases, with 11 bases lying between them. Per the germline V gene, CDR1 is MGHRA and CDR2 is YSYEKL. In nucleotides, the CDR3 is TGCGCCAGCAGCGGACGGCTAGGTGGCTACACCTTC. Protein: CASSGRLGGYTF.

About this clonotype itself: Compared with germline, one end of the junction differs, possibly owing to a read error. The chain employs TRBV7-7 and TRBJ2-7, with TRBD2 matching over 7 bases. This CDR3 has 14 residues. Germline lookup yields CDR1 SSHAT and CDR2 FNYEAQ (reference sequence). For the CDR3, the DNA is TGTGCTAGCAGCATGGGAGGGGTTGATGGCGAGCAGTACTTC. Amino acid sequence: CASSMGGVDGEQYF. The full variable domain, rest sourced from reference TRBV7-7 and TRBJ2-7, is GAGVSQSPRYKVTKRGQDVTLRCDPISSHATLYWYQQALGQGPEFLTYFNYEAQPDKSGLPSDRFSAERPEGSISTLTIQRTEQRDSAMYRCASSMGGVDGEQYFGPGTRLTVT.

The V call is TRBV20-1, the J call TRBJ2-5, with unresolved D. V was shortened by 6 bases and J by 5 bases, with 13 bases between the two germline ends. Germline values: CDR1 DFQATT, CDR2 SNEGSKA (reference sequence). The CDR3 sequence is 12 residues long. The CDR3 is CSAVTPPETQYF. CDR3 nucleotides: TGCAGTGCAGTCACCCCACCGGAGACCCAGTACTTC.

This clonotype was detected many times. The V gene is TRBV10-3, the J gene TRBJ2-3; D is perhaps TRBD1 (5 bases). The length of the CDR3 is 15 residues. Germline lookup yields CDR1 ENHRY and CDR2 SYGVKD. Trimming took 3 bases from V and 3 from J, leaving 13 bases between them. The CDR3 is CAISDGRVKTDTQYF. The CDR3 DNA sequence: TGTGCCATCAGTGACGGCAGGGTAAAAACAGATACGCAGTATTTT.

Ten or more counts support this clonotype. The gene calls are TRBV2 and TRBJ2-5; TRBD2 aligns across 9 bases. V trimming: 8 bases; J trimming: 5 bases; junction bases outside the gene matches: 12. CDR3 length: 15 residues. The V gene's germline CDR1 is SNHLY and CDR2 FYNNEI. The CDR3 coding sequence is TGTGCCAGCGGGGTAGCGGGAGTCTACGGGGAGACCCAGTACTTC. This sequence encodes CASGVAGVYGETQYF.